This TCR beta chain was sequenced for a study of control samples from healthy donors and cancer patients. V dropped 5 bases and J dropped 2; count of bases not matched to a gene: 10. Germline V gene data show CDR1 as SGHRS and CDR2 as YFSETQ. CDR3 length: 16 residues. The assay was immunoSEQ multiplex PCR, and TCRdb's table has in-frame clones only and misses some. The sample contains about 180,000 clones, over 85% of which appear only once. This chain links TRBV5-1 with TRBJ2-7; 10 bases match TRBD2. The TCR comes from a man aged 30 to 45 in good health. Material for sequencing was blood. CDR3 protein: CASRPRTSGATYEQYF. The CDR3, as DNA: TGCGCCAGCAGACCCAGGACTAGCGGTGCCACCTACGAGCAGTACTTC.